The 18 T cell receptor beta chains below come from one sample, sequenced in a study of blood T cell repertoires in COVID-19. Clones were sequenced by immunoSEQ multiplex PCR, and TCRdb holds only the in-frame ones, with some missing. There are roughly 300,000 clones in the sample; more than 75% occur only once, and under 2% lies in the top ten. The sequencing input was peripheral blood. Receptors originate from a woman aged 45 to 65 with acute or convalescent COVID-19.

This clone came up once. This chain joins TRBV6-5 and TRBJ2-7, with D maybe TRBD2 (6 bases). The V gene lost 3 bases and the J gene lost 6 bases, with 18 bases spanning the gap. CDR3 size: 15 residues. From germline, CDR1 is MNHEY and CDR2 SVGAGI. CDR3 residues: CASSYSPVRDSEQYF. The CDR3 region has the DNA TGTGCCAGCAGTTATTCTCCTGTACGGGACTCCGAGCAGTACTTC.

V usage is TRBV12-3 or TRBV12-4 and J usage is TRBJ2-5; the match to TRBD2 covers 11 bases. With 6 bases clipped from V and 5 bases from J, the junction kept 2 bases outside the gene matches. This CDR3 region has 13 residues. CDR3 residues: CASRVAGGETQYF. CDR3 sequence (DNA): TGTGCCAGCAGGGTAGCGGGGGGGGAGACCCAGTACTTC.

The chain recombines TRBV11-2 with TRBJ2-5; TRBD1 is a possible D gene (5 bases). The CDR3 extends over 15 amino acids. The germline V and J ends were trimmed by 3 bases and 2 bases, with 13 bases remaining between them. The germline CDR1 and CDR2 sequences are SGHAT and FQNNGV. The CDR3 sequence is CASSLLTAVQETQYF. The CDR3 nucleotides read TGTGCCAGCAGCTTGCTGACAGCCGTACAAGAGACCCAGTACTTC.

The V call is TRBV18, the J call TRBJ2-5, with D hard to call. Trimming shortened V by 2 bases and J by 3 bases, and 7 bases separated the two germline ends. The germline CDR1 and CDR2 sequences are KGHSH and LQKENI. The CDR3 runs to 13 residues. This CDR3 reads CASSPSVEETQYF. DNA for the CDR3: TGTGCCAGCTCACCATCTGTAGAAGAGACCCAGTACTTC.

DNA of the CDR3: TGTGCCACCAGTGGTCTCGCGGGAGCCTACAATGAGCAGTTCTTC. This translates into CATSGLAGAYNEQFF. The J gene is TRBJ2-1, the V gene TRBV24-1; 7 nucleotides match TRBD2. The CDR3 is made up of 15 amino acids. The junction had 5 bases not matched to a gene; V was cut back by 5 bases and J by 2 bases. Germline lookup yields CDR1 KGHDR and CDR2 SFDVKD.

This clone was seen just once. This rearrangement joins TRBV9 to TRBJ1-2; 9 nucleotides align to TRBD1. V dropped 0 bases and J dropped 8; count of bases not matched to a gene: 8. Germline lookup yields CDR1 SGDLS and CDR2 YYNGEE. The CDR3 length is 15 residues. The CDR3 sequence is CASSVEPGTGIGYTF. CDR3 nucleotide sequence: TGTGCCAGCAGCGTAGAACCCGGGACAGGGATCGGCTACACCTTC.

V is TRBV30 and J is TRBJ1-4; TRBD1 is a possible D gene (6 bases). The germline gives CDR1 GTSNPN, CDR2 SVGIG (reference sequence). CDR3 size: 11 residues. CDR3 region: CASGVIEKLFF. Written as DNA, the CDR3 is TGTGCGTCAGGGGTAATTGAAAAACTGTTTTTT.

CDR3 DNA: TGTGCCAGCAGCTGGGACAGGGGGACCACTGAAGCTTTCTTT. As protein: CASSWDRGTTEAFF. The chain is built from TRBV7-9 and TRBJ1-1; 11 nucleotides agree with TRBD1. The germline V gene has CDR1 SEHNR and CDR2 FQNEAQ (reference sequence). The CDR3 runs 14 residues. With V trimmed by 4 bases and J by 4 bases, 2 bases remained unmatched.

In DNA, the CDR3 is TGTGCCAGCAAACTCAGGGTGGGGGGGGATGAAAAACTGTTTTTT. This sequence encodes CASKLRVGGDEKLFF. This chain joins TRBV11-2 and TRBJ1-4; maybe TRBD1 (5 bases). The germline V and J ends were trimmed by 7 bases and 6 bases, with 18 bases remaining between them. This CDR3 region has 15 residues. Germline CDR1 SGHAT, CDR2 FQNNGV.

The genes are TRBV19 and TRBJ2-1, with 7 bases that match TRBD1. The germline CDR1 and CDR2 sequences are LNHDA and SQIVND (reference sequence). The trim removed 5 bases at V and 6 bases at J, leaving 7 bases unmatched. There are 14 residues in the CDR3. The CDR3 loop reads CASSRRTGPNEQFF. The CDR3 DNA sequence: TGTGCCAGTAGTCGTAGGACAGGACCCAATGAGCAGTTCTTC. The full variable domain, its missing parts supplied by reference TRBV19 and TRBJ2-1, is DGGITQSPKYLFRKEGQNVTLSCEQNLNHDAMYWYRQDPGQGLRLIYYSQIVNDFQKGDIAEGYSVSREKKESFPLTVTSAQKNPTAFYLCASSRRTGPNEQFFGPGTRLTVL.

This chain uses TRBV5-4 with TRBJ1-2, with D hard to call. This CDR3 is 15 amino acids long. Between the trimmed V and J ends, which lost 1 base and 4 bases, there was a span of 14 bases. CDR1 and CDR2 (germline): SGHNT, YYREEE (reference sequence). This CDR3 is CASSLKDGGFYGYTF. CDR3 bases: TGTGCCAGCAGCTTGAAGGACGGAGGATTCTATGGCTACACCTTC. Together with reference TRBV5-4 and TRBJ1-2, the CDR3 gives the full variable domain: ETGVTQSPTHLIKTRGQQVTLRCSSQSGHNTVSWYQQALGQGPQFIFQYYREEENGRGNFPPRFSGLQFPNYSSELNVNALELDDSALYLCASSLKDGGFYGYTFGSGTRLTVV.

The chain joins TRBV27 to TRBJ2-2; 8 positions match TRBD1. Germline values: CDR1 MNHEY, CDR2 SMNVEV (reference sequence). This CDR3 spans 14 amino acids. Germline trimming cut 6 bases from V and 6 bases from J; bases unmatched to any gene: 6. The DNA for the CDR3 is TGTGCCAGCAGCCGGACAGGGCTCGCCGGGGAGCTGTTTTTT. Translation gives CASSRTGLAGELFF.

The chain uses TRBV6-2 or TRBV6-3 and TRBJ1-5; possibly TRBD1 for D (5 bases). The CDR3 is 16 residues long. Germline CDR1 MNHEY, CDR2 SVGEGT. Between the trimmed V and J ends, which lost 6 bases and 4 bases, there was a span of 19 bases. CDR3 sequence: CASRYHRFSANQPQHF. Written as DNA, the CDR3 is TGTGCCAGCAGATACCACAGGTTTTCGGCGAATCAGCCCCAGCATTTT.

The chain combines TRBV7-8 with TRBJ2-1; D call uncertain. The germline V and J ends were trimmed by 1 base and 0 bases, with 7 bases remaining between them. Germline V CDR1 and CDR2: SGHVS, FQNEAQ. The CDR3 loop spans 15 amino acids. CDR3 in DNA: TGTGCCAGCAGCTTAGTGGCAACCTCCTACAATGAGCAGTTCTTC. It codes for CASSLVATSYNEQFF.

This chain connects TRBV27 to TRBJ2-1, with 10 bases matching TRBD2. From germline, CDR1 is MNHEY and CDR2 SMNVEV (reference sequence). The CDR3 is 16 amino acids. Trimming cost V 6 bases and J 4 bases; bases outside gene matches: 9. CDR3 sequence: CASRPVAGGSYNEQFF. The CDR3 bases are TGTGCCAGCAGACCTGTAGCGGGAGGAAGTTACAATGAGCAGTTCTTC.

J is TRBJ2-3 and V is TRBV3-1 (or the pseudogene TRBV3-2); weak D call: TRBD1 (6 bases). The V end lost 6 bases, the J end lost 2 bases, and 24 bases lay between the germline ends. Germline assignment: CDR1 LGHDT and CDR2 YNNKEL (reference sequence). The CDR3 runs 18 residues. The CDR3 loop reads CASRPRKGESGYTDTQYF. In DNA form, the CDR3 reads TGTGCCAGCAGACCGAGAAAGGGGGAGTCGGGTTACACAGATACGCAGTATTTT.

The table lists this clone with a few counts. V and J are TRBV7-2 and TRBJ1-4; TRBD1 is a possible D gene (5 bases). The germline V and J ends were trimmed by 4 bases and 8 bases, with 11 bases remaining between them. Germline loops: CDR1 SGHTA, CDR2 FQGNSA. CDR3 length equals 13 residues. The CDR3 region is CASSWTPGEKLFF. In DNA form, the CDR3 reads TGTGCCAGCAGCTGGACACCCGGCGAAAAACTGTTTTTT.

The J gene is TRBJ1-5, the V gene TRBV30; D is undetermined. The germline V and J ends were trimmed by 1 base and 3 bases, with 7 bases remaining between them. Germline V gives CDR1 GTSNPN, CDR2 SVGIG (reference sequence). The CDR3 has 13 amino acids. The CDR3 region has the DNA TGTGCCTGGAGTGGGCAGTACAATCAGCCCCAGCATTTT. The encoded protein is CAWSGQYNQPQHF.